This TCR beta chain was identified in a study of molecular identifiers for immune sequencing clone quantification. At least ten counts were recorded for this clonotype. This CDR3 region has 12 residues. The ends were cut back, 2 bases at V and 5 bases at J, with 7 bases in the middle. Germline lookup yields CDR1 SGHAT and CDR2 FQNNGV. MiXCR, run by TCRdb on the PCR reads, gives a single entry per CDR3 protein. The table shows some 320,000 distinct CDR3 sequences, with 20% to 25% occurring only once. J is TRBJ2-7 and V is TRBV11-2; no firm D call. Sequenced: naive CD8+ T cells from blood, with Jurkat cell RNA spiked in. Subset noted: FACS-sorted CD8+CD4-CCR7+CD45RA+ naive T cells. This sequence was found in a human donor in good health. Some libraries in this study had Jurkat cell RNA spiked in. The CDR3 loop reads CASSLLAHEQYF. The CDR3 nucleotides read TGTGCCAGCAGCTTACTGGCCCACGAGCAGTACTTC.